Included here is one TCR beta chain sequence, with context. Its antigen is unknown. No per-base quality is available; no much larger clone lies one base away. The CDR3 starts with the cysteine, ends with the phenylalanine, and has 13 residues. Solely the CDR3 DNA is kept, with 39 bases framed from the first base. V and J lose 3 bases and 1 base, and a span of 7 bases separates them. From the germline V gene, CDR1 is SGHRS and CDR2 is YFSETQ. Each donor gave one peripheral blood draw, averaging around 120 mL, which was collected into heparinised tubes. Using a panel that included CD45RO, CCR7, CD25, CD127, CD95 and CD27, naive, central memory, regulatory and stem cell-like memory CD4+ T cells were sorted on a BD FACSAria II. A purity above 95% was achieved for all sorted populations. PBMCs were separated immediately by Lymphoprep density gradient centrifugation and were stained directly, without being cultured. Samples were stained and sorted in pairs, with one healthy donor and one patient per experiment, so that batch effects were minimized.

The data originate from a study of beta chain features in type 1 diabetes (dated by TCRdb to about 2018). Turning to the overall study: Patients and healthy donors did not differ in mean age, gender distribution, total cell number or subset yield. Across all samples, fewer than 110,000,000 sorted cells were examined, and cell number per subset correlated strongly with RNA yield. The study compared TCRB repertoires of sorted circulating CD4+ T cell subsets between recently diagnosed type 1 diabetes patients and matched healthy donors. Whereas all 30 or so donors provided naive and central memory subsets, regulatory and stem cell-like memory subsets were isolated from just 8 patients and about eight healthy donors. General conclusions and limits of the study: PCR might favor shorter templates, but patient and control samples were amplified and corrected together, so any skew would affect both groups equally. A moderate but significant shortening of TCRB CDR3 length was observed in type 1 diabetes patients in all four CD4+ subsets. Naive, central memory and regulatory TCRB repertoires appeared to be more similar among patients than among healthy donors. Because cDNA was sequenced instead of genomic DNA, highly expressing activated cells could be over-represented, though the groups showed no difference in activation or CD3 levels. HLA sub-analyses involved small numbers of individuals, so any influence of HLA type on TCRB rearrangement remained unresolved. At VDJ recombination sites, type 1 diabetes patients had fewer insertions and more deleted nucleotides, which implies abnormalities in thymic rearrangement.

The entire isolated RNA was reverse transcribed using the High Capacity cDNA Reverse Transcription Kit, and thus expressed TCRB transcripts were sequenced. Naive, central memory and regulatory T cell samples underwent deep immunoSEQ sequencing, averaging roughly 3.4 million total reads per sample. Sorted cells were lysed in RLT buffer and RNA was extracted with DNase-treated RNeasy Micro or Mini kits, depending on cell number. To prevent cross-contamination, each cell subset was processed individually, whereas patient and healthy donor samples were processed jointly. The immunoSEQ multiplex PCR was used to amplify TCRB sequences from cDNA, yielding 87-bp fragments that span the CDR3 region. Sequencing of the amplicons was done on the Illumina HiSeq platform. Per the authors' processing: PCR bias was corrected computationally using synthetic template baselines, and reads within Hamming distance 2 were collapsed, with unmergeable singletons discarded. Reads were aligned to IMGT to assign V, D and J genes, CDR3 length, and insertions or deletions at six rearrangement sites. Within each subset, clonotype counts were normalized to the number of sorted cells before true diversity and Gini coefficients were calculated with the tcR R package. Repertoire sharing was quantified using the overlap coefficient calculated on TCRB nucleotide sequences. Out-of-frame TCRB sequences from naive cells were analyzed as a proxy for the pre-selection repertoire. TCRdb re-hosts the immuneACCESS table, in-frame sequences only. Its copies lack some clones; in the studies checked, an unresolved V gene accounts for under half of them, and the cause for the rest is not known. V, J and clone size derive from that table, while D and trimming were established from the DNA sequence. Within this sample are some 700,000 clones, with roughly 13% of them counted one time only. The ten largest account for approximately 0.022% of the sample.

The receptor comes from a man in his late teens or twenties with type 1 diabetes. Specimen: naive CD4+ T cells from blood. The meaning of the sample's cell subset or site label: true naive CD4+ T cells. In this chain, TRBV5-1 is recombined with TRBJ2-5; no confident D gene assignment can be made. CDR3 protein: CASSSRTQETQYF. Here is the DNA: TGCGCCAGCAGCTCGCGGACCCAAGAGACCCAGTACTTC.